The next 23 T cell receptor beta chains were all read from a single sample in a study of cytomegalovirus exposure and HLA in healthy donors (dated by TCRdb to 2015 to 2018). Libraries were built with the immunoSEQ multiplex PCR assay. The multiplex PCR relied on a mix of 60 forward primers for TCR Vbeta segments and 13 reverse primers for TCR Jbeta segments. As stored in TCRdb, this immuneACCESS dataset retains in-frame rearrangements with V and J assigned. A fraction of the clones does not appear; measured against another copy, unresolved V genes explain less than half of the discrepancy, and the remainder lacks a known reason. The sample table contains over 120,000 clones; only one count was recorded for more than 75% of them. 2% to 3% of the sample goes to the ten largest clones. Input material: PBMCs. These TCRs come from a woman aged 18 to 35 in good health and CMV-seropositive.

This clone was found a few times. The chain employs TRBV27 and TRBJ1-5; weak D call: TRBD1 (6 bases). This CDR3 is built from 13 residues. Between the trimmed V and J ends, which lost 4 bases and 7 bases, there was a span of 11 bases. Germline V gene sequence: CDR1 MNHEY, CDR2 SMNVEV (reference sequence). CDR3 nucleotides: TGTGCCAGCAGTTCATCGGACAGCCAGCCCCAGCATTTT. Translating gives CASSSSDSQPQHF.

This clone was picked up one time. V gene TRBV4-1 combines with J gene TRBJ2-7; 14 nucleotides agree with TRBD2. This CDR3 has 16 amino acids. The ends lost 5 bases at V and 4 bases at J; junction bases unmatched: 7. CDR1 MGHRA and CDR2 YSYEKL come from the germline V gene. The CDR3 DNA sequence: TGCGCCAGCAGCGCCCCCGGGACTAGCGGGGGTTACGAGCAGTACTTC. Translating it yields CASSAPGTSGGYEQYF.

CDR3 residues: CASRQNRGQNQPQHF. Written as DNA, the CDR3 is TGTGCCAGCAGACAAAACAGGGGGCAGAATCAGCCCCAGCATTTT. The chain uses TRBV6-5 and TRBJ1-5; 9 nucleotides match TRBD1. V lost 6 bases to trimming and J lost 4 bases; unmatched junction nucleotides: 7. Germline V gives CDR1 MNHEY, CDR2 SVGAGI. The CDR3 length is 15 residues.

This chain links TRBV4-3 with TRBJ2-1; unclear D gene. V shed 0 bases and J shed 5 bases, with 20 bases lying between them. The CDR3 is 18 residues long. Germline CDR1 is LGHNA and CDR2 is YSLEER. The CDR3 DNA reads TGCGCCAGCAGCCAAGATCTCGCGGCCGAAGGTACCCACAATGAGCAGTTCTTC. Residues: CASSQDLAAEGTHNEQFF.

The chain carries TRBV30 and TRBJ1-2; possible D gene TRBD1, 5 bases. Trimming took 4 bases from V and 4 from J, leaving 19 bases between them. CDR1 GTSNPN and CDR2 SVGIG come from the germline V gene (reference sequence). This CDR3 is 15 amino acids long. The CDR3, as DNA: TGTGCCTGGAAAGCCTCCAGGGTGAAGGGCTATGGCTACACCTTC. It specifies CAWKASRVKGYGYTF. The whole variable domain, remainder taken from reference TRBV30 and TRBJ1-2, is SQTIHQWPATLVQPVGSPLSLECTVEGTSNPNLYWYRQAAGRGLQLLFYSVGIGQISSEVPQNLSASRPQDRQFILSSKKLLLSDSGFYLCAWKASRVKGYGYTFGSGTRLTVV.

This clone is medium-sized. The CDR3 DNA sequence: TGCGCCAGCAGTGAAGGTCAGGGTGATGATTCCTACGAGCAGTACTTC. Encoded protein: CASSEGQGDDSYEQYF. V gene TRBV10-1 combines with J gene TRBJ2-7; D is possibly TRBD1 (5 bases). This CDR3 contains 16 residues. The V end lost 3 bases, the J end lost 1 base, and 16 bases lay between the germline ends. Per germline, CDR1 WNHNN and CDR2 SYGVQD (reference sequence).

V and J are TRBV6-1 and TRBJ1-1; unclear D gene. The CDR3 covers 13 residues. Trimming cost V 5 bases and J 1 base, with 8 bases left between them. From germline, CDR1 is MNHNS and CDR2 SASEGT. CDR3 coding DNA: TGTGCCAGCAGTTCCACAGAGAACACTGAAGCTTTCTTT. It yields the protein CASSSTENTEAFF.

This chain uses TRBV10-3 with TRBJ2-3, with 11 bases fitting TRBD2. Per the germline V gene, CDR1 is ENHRY and CDR2 is SYGVKD. Trimming at V came to 0 bases and at J to 6 bases, leaving 2 bases not matched to a gene. The CDR3 extends over 15 amino acids. Written as DNA, the CDR3 is TGTGCCATCAGTGAGTCGACTAGCGGGGCGGATACGCAGTATTTT. This translates into CAISESTSGADTQYF.

The chain carries TRBV6-1 and TRBJ1-3; D is perhaps TRBD1 (6 bases). There are 16 residues in the CDR3. With 2 bases removed from V and 4 bases from J, the gap between germline ends came to 15 bases. Germline V gene sequence: CDR1 MNHNS, CDR2 SASEGT. In DNA, the CDR3 is TGTGCCAGCAGTGAACTGGGCAGGGGTGGGGGAAACACCATATATTTT. The encoded protein is CASSELGRGGGNTIYF.

The gene calls are TRBV18 and TRBJ1-1; a weak D match, TRBD1 (5 bases). The CDR3 extends over 18 amino acids. The V and J ends lost 2 bases and 4 bases respectively, with 23 bases between them. The germline V gene has CDR1 KGHSH and CDR2 LQKENI. The CDR3 sequence is CASSPSSGMTIQGTEAFF. In DNA, the CDR3 is TGTGCCAGCTCACCATCTTCGGGCATGACAATCCAGGGCACTGAAGCTTTCTTT.

Comments on this clone: This CDR3 is also generated by other DNA sequences in the sample. The gene calls are TRBV5-1 and TRBJ2-7; 7 bases match TRBD2. CDR1 SGHRS and CDR2 YFSETQ come from the germline V gene. The CDR3 runs to 15 residues. With 3 bases clipped from V and 3 bases from J, the junction kept 9 bases outside the gene matches. CDR3 in amino acids: CASSSPRTGGYEQYF. DNA of the CDR3: TGCGCCAGCAGCTCCCCCCGGACGGGGGGCTACGAGCAGTACTTC.

The J gene is TRBJ1-2, the V gene TRBV5-1; D may be TRBD1 (5 bases). The V end lost 1 base, the J end lost 7 bases, and 17 bases lay between the germline ends. The CDR3 is 15 residues long. Germline V gene lookup returns CDR1 SGHRS and CDR2 YFSETQ. CDR3 nucleotide sequence: TGCGCCAGCAGCTTGATCACAGGTTCCCTCCCTGGCTACACCTTC. It specifies CASSLITGSLPGYTF.

This clone has just one count. V gene TRBV5-4 combines with J gene TRBJ2-6; a weak D match, TRBD1 (5 bases). V was pared by 7 bases and J by 2 bases, with 13 bases between. Per the germline V gene, CDR1 is SGHNT and CDR2 is YYREEE (reference sequence). CDR3 length equals 15 residues. The CDR3 protein is CASRSQGTGANVLTF. In DNA, the CDR3 is TGTGCCAGCCGGAGTCAGGGTACTGGGGCCAACGTCCTGACTTTC.

The chain carries TRBV10-3 and TRBJ2-3; 7 nucleotides agree with TRBD2. This CDR3 is 14 amino acids long. After removal of 7 bases from V and 5 bases from J, the junction contained 9 bases not matched to a gene. CDR1 ENHRY and CDR2 SYGVKD come from the germline V gene. CDR3: CAIKLSGGGDTQYF. For the CDR3, the DNA is TGTGCCATCAAGTTGTCGGGGGGAGGAGATACGCAGTATTTT.

V gene TRBV7-8 combines with J gene TRBJ1-1; D is unclear. V lost 1 base and J lost 1, with 10 bases in between. In germline, CDR1 is SGHVS, CDR2 FQNEAQ. The CDR3 consists of 15 residues. The DNA for the CDR3 is TGTGCCAGCAGCTTAGTCGGGAGTGCGAACACTGAAGCTTTCTTT. This sequence encodes CASSLVGSANTEAFF.

In its sample, this clone was seen once. The rearrangement uses TRBV9 and TRBJ1-1; TRBD1 agrees at 7 bases. The CDR3 consists of 15 residues. The germline V gene encodes CDR1 SGDLS and CDR2 YYNGEE. V lost 6 bases to trimming and J lost 1 base; unmatched junction nucleotides: 9. CDR3 in amino acids: CASNIGGQGNTEAFF. The CDR3 DNA sequence: TGTGCCAGCAATATAGGGGGCCAGGGGAACACTGAAGCTTTCTTT.

The genes are TRBV19 and TRBJ2-2, with a tentative D call TRBD1 (6 bases). Trimming removed 7 bases at V and 6 bases at J, with 18 bases between. Germline-derived CDR1 and CDR2 are LNHDA and SQIVND (reference sequence). The CDR3 is 15 amino acids. The CDR3 region is CASTPEGQPAGELFF. The CDR3 DNA is TGTGCCAGTACCCCCGAAGGACAGCCAGCCGGGGAGCTGTTTTTT.

V usage is TRBV28 and J usage is TRBJ2-3; 10 bases map to TRBD2. This CDR3 spans 17 amino acids. The germline CDR1 and CDR2 sequences are MDHEN and SYDVKM. J was trimmed by 6 bases and V by 1 base; bases with no gene match: 10. This CDR3 is CASSLLLAGTSWDTQYF. The CDR3 bases are TGTGCCAGCAGTTTATTACTAGCGGGGACTTCTTGGGATACGCAGTATTTT.

The V call is TRBV5-1, the J call TRBJ1-1; D gene uncertain. Between the trimmed V and J ends, which lost 2 bases and 0 bases, there was a span of 5 bases. This CDR3 is 13 amino acids long. CDR1 and CDR2 (germline): SGHRS, YFSETQ. CDR3 bases: TGCGCCAGCAGCTTTCAGATGAACACTGAAGCTTTCTTT. Protein product: CASSFQMNTEAFF.

On this clone itself: The junction departs from germline at one end; a sequencing error may be responsible. The genes are TRBV6-1 and TRBJ2-3; TRBD2 matches at 9 bases. This CDR3 comprises 15 residues. Germline V gene data show CDR1 as MNHNS and CDR2 as SASEGT. This chain's CDR3 is CVSSSSGAITDTQYF. The CDR3 bases are TGTGTCAGCAGTTCTAGCGGGGCTATCACAGATACGCAGTATTTT.

This clone was seen only once. The chain has TRBV5-1 and TRBJ2-1, with TRBD2 matching over 8 bases. CDR3 length: 16 residues. The germline gives CDR1 SGHRS, CDR2 YFSETQ. V trimming: 1 base; J trimming: 12 bases; junction bases outside the gene matches: 15. CDR3 DNA sequence: TGCGCCAGCAGCTTGAGACCTAAAGGGTCGGGGGGGCCGCAGTTCTTC. It specifies CASSLRPKGSGGPQFF.

The CDR3 here is CASSQEEGTVYGYTF. Here the CDR3 DNA reads TGCGCCAGCAGCCAAGAAGAGGGAACGGTCTATGGCTACACCTTC. This chain joins TRBV4-1 and TRBJ1-2; D is unresolved. V lost 0 bases and J 4 bases, leaving 12 bases between the germline ends. The CDR3 covers 15 residues. From germline, CDR1 is MGHRA and CDR2 YSYEKL.

The genes are TRBV4-1 and TRBJ2-1; 11 bases are a match to TRBD2. The CDR3 consists of 17 residues. The germline V gene has CDR1 MGHRA and CDR2 YSYEKL. J lost 0 bases, V lost 1 base, and 2 bases had no gene match. The CDR3, as DNA: TGCGCCAGCAGCCAAGTGCTAGCGGGGGGCTCCTACAATGAGCAGTTCTTC. Translating gives CASSQVLAGGSYNEQFF.